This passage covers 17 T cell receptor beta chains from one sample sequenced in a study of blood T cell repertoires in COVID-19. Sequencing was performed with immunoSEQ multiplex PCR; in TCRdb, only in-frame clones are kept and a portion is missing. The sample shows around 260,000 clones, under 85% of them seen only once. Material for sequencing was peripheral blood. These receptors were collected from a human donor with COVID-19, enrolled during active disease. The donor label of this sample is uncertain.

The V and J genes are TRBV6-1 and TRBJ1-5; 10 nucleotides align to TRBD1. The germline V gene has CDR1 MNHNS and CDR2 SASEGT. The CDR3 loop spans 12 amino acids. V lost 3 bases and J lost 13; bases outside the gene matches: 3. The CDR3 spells CASSESGQGQHF. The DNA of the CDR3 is TGTGCCAGCAGTGAGTCGGGACAGGGGCAGCATTTT.

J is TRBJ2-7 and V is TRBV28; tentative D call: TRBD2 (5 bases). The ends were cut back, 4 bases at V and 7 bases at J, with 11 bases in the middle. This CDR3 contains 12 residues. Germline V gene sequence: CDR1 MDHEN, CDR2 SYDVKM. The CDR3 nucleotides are TGTGCCAGCAGTTCCTCGGGAAATGAGCAGTACTTC. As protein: CASSSSGNEQYF. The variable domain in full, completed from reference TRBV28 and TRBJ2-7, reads DVKVTQSSRYLVKRTGEKVFLECVQDMDHENMFWYRQDPGLGLRLIYFSYDVKMKEKGDIPEGYSVSREKKERFSLILESASTNQTSMYLCASSSSGNEQYFGPGTRLTVT.

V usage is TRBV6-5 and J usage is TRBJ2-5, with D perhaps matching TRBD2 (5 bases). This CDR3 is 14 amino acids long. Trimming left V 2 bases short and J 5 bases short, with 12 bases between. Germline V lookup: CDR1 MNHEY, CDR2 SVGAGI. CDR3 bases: TGTGCCAGCAGTTACACTAGGGCGAGGGAGACCCAGTACTTC. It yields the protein CASSYTRARETQYF.

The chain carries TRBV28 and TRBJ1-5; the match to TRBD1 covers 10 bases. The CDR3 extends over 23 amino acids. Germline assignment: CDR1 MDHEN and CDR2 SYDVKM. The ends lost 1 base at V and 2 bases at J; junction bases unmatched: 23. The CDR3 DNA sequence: TGTGCCAGCAGTTTATCACTCATCTCCTCCGGGACAGGGGACATTTGGGGCAATCAGCCCCAGCATTTT. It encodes CASSLSLISSGTGDIWGNQPQHF.

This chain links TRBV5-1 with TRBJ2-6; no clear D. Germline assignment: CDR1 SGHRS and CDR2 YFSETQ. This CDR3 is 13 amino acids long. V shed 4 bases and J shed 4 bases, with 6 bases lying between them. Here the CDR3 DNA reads TGCGCCAGCAGCCCGACAGGGGCCAACGTCCTGACTTTC. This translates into CASSPTGANVLTF.

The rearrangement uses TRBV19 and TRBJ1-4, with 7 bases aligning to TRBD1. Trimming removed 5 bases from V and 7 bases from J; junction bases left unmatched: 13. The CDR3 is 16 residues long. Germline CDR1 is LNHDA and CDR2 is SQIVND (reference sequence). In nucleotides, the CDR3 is TGTGCCAGTAGTTCGCAGGGGGACGAAACCGCTGAAAAACTGTTTTTT. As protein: CASSSQGDETAEKLFF.

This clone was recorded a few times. Here the CDR3 DNA reads TGTGCCAGCAGCGGGACTAGCGGCACCTACGAGCAGTACTTC. This translates into CASSGTSGTYEQYF. This chain links TRBV28 with TRBJ2-7; 11 bases map to TRBD2. This CDR3 contains 14 residues. Per the germline V gene, CDR1 is MDHEN and CDR2 is SYDVKM. Germline trimming cut 6 bases from V and 2 bases from J; bases unmatched to any gene: 3.

Here the CDR3 DNA reads TGTGCCAGCAGTCCCCGGGACAGGGGACGCGGCTACACCTTC. Translating it yields CASSPRDRGRGYTF. The rearrangement joins TRBV27 to TRBJ1-2; TRBD1 aligns across 10 bases. V was clipped by 5 bases and J by 8 bases; unmatched bases: 8. Germline CDR1 and CDR2: MNHEY and SMNVEV (reference sequence). The CDR3 loop spans 14 amino acids.

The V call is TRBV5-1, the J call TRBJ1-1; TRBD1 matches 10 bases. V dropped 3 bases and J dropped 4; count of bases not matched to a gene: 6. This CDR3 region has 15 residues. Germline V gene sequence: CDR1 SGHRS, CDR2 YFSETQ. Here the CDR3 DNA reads TGCGCCAGCAGCTCGGCCGGGACAGGGGTCACTGAAGCTTTCTTT. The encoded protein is CASSSAGTGVTEAFF.

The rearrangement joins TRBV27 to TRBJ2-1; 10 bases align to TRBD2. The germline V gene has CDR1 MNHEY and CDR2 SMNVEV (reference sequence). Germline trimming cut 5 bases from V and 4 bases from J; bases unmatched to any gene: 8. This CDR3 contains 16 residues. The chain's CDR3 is CASSLSGTSVYNEQFF. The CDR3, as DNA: TGTGCCAGCAGTCTTTCCGGGACTAGCGTTTACAATGAGCAGTTCTTC.

CDR3 in amino acids: CASRPGRTGGDGYTF. CDR3 bases: TGTGCCAGCAGACCGGGTAGGACAGGGGGTGATGGCTACACCTTC. This sequence joins TRBV28 and TRBJ1-2, with TRBD1 matching 10 bases. This CDR3 comprises 15 residues. Germline V lookup: CDR1 MDHEN, CDR2 SYDVKM. V shed 6 bases and J 6 bases; nucleotides not matched to a gene: 10.

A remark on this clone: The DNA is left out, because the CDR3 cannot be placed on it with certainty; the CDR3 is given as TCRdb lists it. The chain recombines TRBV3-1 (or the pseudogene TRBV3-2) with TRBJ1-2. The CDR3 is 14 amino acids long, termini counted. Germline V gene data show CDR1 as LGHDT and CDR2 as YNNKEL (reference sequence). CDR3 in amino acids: CASSQDRWAEGSTF.

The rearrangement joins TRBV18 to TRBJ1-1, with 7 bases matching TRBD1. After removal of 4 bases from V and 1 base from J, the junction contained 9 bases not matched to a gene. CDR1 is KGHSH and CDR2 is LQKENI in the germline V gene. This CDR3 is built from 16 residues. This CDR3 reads CASSRGTARENTEAFF. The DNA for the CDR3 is TGTGCCAGCTCACGCGGGACAGCGAGAGAGAACACTGAAGCTTTCTTT.

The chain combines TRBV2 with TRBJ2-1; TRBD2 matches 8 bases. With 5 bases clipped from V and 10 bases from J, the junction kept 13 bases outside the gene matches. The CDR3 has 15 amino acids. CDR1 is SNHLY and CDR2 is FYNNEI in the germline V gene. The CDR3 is CASSRDREGRKEQFF. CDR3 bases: TGTGCCAGCAGTCGGGACCGGGAGGGCCGTAAGGAGCAGTTCTTC.

CDR3 nucleotide sequence: TGTGCCAGCAGCCACGAGACAGTCTTAGATACGCAGTATTTT. Amino acid sequence: CASSHETVLDTQYF. The V call is TRBV3-1 (or the pseudogene TRBV3-2), the J call TRBJ2-3; D may be TRBD1 (5 bases). CDR1 and CDR2 from the germline V gene are LGHDT and YNNKEL (reference sequence). V lost 3 bases, J lost 5 bases, and 12 bases lay in between. This CDR3 is 14 amino acids long.

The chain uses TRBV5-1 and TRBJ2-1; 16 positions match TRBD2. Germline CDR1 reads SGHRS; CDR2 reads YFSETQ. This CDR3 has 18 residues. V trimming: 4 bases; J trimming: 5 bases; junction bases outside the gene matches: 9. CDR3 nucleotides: TGCGCCAGCAGCCCGGGACTAGCGGGGGGGCTAGGGCACAATGAGCAGTTCTTC. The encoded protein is CASSPGLAGGLGHNEQFF. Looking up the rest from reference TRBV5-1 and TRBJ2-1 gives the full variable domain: KAGVTQTPRYLIKTRGQQVTLSCSPISGHRSVSWYQQTPGQGLQFLFEYFSETQRNKGNFPGRFSGRQFSNSRSEMNVSTLELGDSALYLCASSPGLAGGLGHNEQFFGPGTRLTVL.

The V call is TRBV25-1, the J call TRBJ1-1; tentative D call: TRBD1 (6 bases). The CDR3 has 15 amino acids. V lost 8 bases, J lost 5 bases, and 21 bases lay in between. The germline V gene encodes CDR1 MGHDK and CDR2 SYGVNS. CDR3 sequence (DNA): TGTGCCAGCCAAAAAGGGGAAGGGGGTGCTACTGAAGCTTTCTTT. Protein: CASQKGEGGATEAFF.